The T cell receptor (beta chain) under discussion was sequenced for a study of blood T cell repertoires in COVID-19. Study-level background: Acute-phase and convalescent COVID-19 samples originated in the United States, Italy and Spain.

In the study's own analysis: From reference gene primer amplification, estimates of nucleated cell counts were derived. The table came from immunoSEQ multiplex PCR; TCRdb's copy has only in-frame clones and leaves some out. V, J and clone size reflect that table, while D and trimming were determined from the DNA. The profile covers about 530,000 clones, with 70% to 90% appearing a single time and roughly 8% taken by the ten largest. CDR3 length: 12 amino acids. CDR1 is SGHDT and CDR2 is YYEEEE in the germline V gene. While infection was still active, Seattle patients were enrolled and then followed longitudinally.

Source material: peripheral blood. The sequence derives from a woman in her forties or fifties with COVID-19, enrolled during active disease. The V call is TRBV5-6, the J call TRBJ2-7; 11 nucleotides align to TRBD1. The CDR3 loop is CAVGTGGYEQYF. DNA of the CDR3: TGTGCTGTCGGGACAGGGGGCTACGAGCAGTACTTC.